Below, 23 T cell receptor beta chains from the same sample are listed, as sequenced in a study of cytomegalovirus exposure and HLA in healthy donors (dated by TCRdb to 2016 to 2017). The library was prepared using the immunoSEQ multiplex PCR assay. For the multiplex PCR, a mixture combining 60 forward primers for TCR Vbeta segments and 13 reverse primers for TCR Jbeta segments was used. Drawn from immuneACCESS, this table holds only the in-frame rearrangements with V and J called that TCRdb kept. Clones are partly lost; checked studies trace under half to an unresolved V gene and leave the rest unexplained. Recorded for this sample are over 100,000 clones; 81% of them occurred a single time. Less than 2.5% of the sample goes to the ten largest clones. Sequenced sample: PBMCs. The receptors here all came from a woman between 25 and 40 years old in good health and CMV-seronegative.

This chain connects TRBV7-2 to TRBJ1-2; D call uncertain. The CDR3 runs 13 residues. Trimming took off 3 bases at V and 5 bases at J, with 10 bases between the two ends. The germline V gene encodes CDR1 SGHTA and CDR2 FQGNSA. The CDR3 is CASSLLPSYGYTF. CDR3 nucleotides: TGTGCCAGCAGCTTGCTACCTTCATATGGCTACACCTTC.

The chain joins TRBV7-2 to TRBJ1-3, with 7 bases lining up with TRBD1. CDR1 is SGHTA, CDR2 FQGNSA, per germline. J lost 9 bases, V lost 5 bases, and 13 bases had no gene match. The length of the CDR3 is 15 residues. CDR3 amino acids: CASSREGQLFGTIYF. The DNA for the CDR3 is TGTGCCAGCAGCCGAGAGGGACAGCTTTTCGGCACCATATATTTT.

This chain connects TRBV2 to TRBJ2-5; 8 nucleotides match TRBD2. V lost 6 bases, J lost 1 base, and 13 bases stayed unmatched. The CDR3 consists of 17 residues. Germline values: CDR1 SNHLY, CDR2 FYNNEI. CDR3 region: CASSRTILGLGQETQYF. The CDR3 DNA sequence: TGTGCCAGCAGCAGGACTATTTTGGGACTAGGCCAAGAGACCCAGTACTTC.

This clone was seen just once. The sample has other DNA sequences that encode this CDR3 too. The chain employs TRBV11-2 and TRBJ2-1, with 8 nucleotides matching TRBD2. Germline CDR1 is SGHAT and CDR2 is FQNNGV. The ends lost 6 bases at V and 7 bases at J; junction bases unmatched: 14. This CDR3 has 16 residues. For the CDR3, the DNA is TGTGCCAGCAGTTACCGGGGGGGAGTGAGGGTTAATGAGCAGTTCTTC. Protein product: CASSYRGGVRVNEQFF.

About this clone: At the DNA level, this CDR3 is encoded by other sequences in the same sample as well. The rearrangement joins TRBV30 to TRBJ2-7; 7 nucleotides agree with TRBD1. Trimming cost V 4 bases and J 2 bases; bases outside gene matches: 8. Germline CDR1 and CDR2: GTSNPN and SVGIG (reference sequence). The CDR3 totals 14 residues. The CDR3 reads CAWNIQGLPYEQYF. CDR3 in DNA: TGTGCCTGGAATATACAGGGGTTGCCCTACGAGCAGTACTTC.

The chain couples TRBV4-1 to TRBJ2-1; TRBD1 aligns across 9 bases. The CDR3 runs to 14 residues. Trimming removed 4 bases from V and 7 bases from J; junction bases left unmatched: 5. From germline, CDR1 is MGHRA and CDR2 YSYEKL. This CDR3 reads CASSRGQGRNEQFF. CDR3 DNA sequence: TGCGCCAGCAGCCGGGGACAGGGAAGGAATGAGCAGTTCTTC.

The chain employs TRBV2 and TRBJ2-7; 8 nucleotides agree with TRBD2. There are 14 residues in the CDR3. With 7 bases clipped from V and 1 base from J, the junction kept 6 bases outside the gene matches. Germline V gene lookup returns CDR1 SNHLY and CDR2 FYNNEI. The DNA for the CDR3 is TGTGCCAGCAAAATTGAGCGGGAGTCCTACGAGCAGTACTTC. Translating gives CASKIERESYEQYF.

The chain joins TRBV7-8 to TRBJ2-6; tentative D call: TRBD1 (6 bases). V lost 3 bases and J lost 0, with 12 bases in between. Germline values: CDR1 SGHVS, CDR2 FQNEAQ. CDR3 length equals 17 residues. The CDR3 loop reads CASSFYRAYSGANVLTF. CDR3 in DNA: TGTGCCAGCAGCTTTTACAGGGCCTACTCTGGGGCCAACGTCCTGACTTTC. The complete variable domain, with remaining parts taken from reference TRBV7-8 and TRBJ2-6, reads GAGVSQSPRYKVAKRGQDVALRCDPISGHVSLFWYQQALGQGPEFLTYFQNEAQLDKSGLPSDRFFAERPEGSVSTLKIQRTQQEDSAVYLCASSFYRAYSGANVLTFGAGSRLTVL.

This chain links TRBV5-4 with TRBJ2-2; TRBD2 agrees at 7 bases. The CDR3 extends over 15 amino acids. V trimming: 10 bases; J trimming: 6 bases; junction bases outside the gene matches: 15. CDR1 is SGHNT and CDR2 is YYREEE in the germline V gene (reference sequence). The CDR3 loop is CALGRESSGAGELFF. For the CDR3, the DNA is TGTGCCTTGGGGCGGGAGAGTAGTGGGGCCGGGGAGCTGTTTTTT.

The rearrangement uses TRBV11-3 and TRBJ2-1; TRBD2 aligns across 7 bases. After removal of 1 base from V and 5 bases from J, the junction contained 14 bases not matched to a gene. CDR3 length: 18 residues. Germline V CDR1 and CDR2: SGHNT, YENEEA. The CDR3 protein is CASSLGSILAGSHNEQFF. CDR3 sequence (DNA): TGTGCCAGCAGCTTAGGATCGATCTTAGCGGGCAGTCACAATGAGCAGTTCTTC.

V gene TRBV7-9 combines with J gene TRBJ1-1; TRBD1 agrees at 7 bases. Germline trimming cut 6 bases from V and 0 bases from J; bases unmatched to any gene: 13. The CDR3 length is 17 residues. Germline-derived CDR1 and CDR2 are SEHNR and FQNEAQ (reference sequence). CDR3 bases: TGTGCCAGCAGATCCCCTAGCGGGACAGAAATGAACACTGAAGCTTTCTTT. Translating it yields CASRSPSGTEMNTEAFF.

This chain joins TRBV5-4 and TRBJ2-5; 11 bases match TRBD1. The J call may be incorrect, as the DNA end agrees better with TRBJ2-7. The CDR3 consists of 16 residues. CDR1 is SGHNT and CDR2 is YYREEE in the germline V gene (reference sequence). The CDR3 DNA reads as TGTGCCAGCAGCTTGGGGACAGGGGGCTTTTCCTACGAGCAGTACTTC. Its protein is CASSLGTGGFSYEQYF.

The chain has TRBV18 and TRBJ1-1; no clear D gene. Germline values: CDR1 KGHSH, CDR2 LQKENI. The CDR3 sequence is 13 residues long. Between the trimmed V and J ends, which lost 4 bases and 5 bases, there was a span of 11 bases. The CDR3 DNA sequence: TGTGCCAGCTCACGGGAGCCCAAGACTGAAGCTTTCTTT. Its translation: CASSREPKTEAFF.

The rearrangement links TRBV13 to TRBJ1-1; 8 bases line up with TRBD1. V lost 5 bases to trimming and J lost 11 bases; unmatched junction nucleotides: 13. From germline, CDR1 is PRHDT and CDR2 FYEKMQ (reference sequence). This CDR3 is 14 amino acids long. This CDR3 reads CASSAGGYPRGAFF. As DNA, the CDR3 is TGTGCCAGCAGCGCAGGGGGCTACCCACGTGGGGCTTTCTTT.

This chain links TRBV30 with TRBJ2-7, with 11 bases that match TRBD2. CDR1 and CDR2 from the germline V gene are GTSNPN and SVGIG (reference sequence). Trimming cost V 0 bases and J 3 bases; bases outside gene matches: 7. This CDR3 is 16 amino acids long. The CDR3 coding sequence is TGTGCCTGGAGTGTAAGGAGGGGACTAGCGGTCTACGAGCAGTACTTC. It codes for CAWSVRRGLAVYEQYF.

The CDR3 nucleotides are TGTGCCAGCAGTTCAGGGTCAAGCGGGGGCACAGATACGCAGTATTTT. It translates to CASSSGSSGGTDTQYF. This chain links TRBV5-8 with TRBJ2-3; 7 bases line up with TRBD2. V was pared by 5 bases and J by 1 base, with 10 bases of the junction left unmatched. CDR1 and CDR2 from the germline V gene are SGHTS and YDEGEE. The CDR3 runs 16 residues. Drawing the rest from reference TRBV5-8 and TRBJ2-3, the complete variable domain is EAGVTQSPTHLIKTRGQQATLRCSPISGHTSVYWYQQALGLGLQFLLWYDEGEERNRGNFPPRFSGRQFPNYSSELNVNALELEDSALYLCASSSGSSGGTDTQYFGPGTRLTVL.

The rearrangement links TRBV7-2 to TRBJ2-5; 10 positions match TRBD2. In germline, CDR1 is SGHTA, CDR2 FQGNSA. With V trimmed by 6 bases and J by 3 bases, 4 bases remained unmatched. CDR3 length: 14 amino acids. This CDR3 is CASRGTSEEETQYF. In DNA form, the CDR3 reads TGTGCCAGCAGGGGGACTAGCGAGGAAGAGACCCAGTACTTC.

The rearrangement links TRBV29-1 to TRBJ1-1; D is unclear. Looked up from germline, CDR1 is SQVTM and CDR2 is ANQGSEA. Trimming stripped 1 base from V and 4 bases from J, with 13 bases between. The CDR3 sequence is 14 residues long. The CDR3 protein is CSVEVLRSATEAFF. The DNA of the CDR3 is TGCAGCGTTGAAGTTTTGCGGAGCGCCACTGAAGCTTTCTTT.

The chain couples TRBV19 to TRBJ1-3; 7 bases are a match to TRBD1. The CDR3 sequence is 14 residues long. Germline CDR1 and CDR2: LNHDA and SQIVND (reference sequence). V gave up 8 bases and J gave up 5 bases; unmatched junction bases: 9. The CDR3 here is CASLPRGQRNTIYF. Written as DNA, the CDR3 is TGTGCCAGTCTACCGCGGGGACAGAGAAACACCATATATTTT.

This chain connects TRBV12-5 to TRBJ2-7; the D gene is possibly TRBD1 (6 bases). The germline V and J ends were trimmed by 6 bases and 4 bases, with 16 bases remaining between them. CDR1 and CDR2 from the germline V gene are LGHNT and FRNRAP. This CDR3 region has 14 residues. CDR3 nucleotide sequence: TGTGCTAGTGGACAGGGTGTCTGGATTTACGAGCAGTACTTC. Translated, it gives CASGQGVWIYEQYF.

This chain connects TRBV5-4 to TRBJ2-1; 8 bases fit TRBD2. CDR3 size: 15 residues. Germline assignment: CDR1 SGHNT and CDR2 YYREEE (reference sequence). With 4 bases clipped from V and 7 bases from J, the junction kept 10 bases outside the gene matches. The CDR3 DNA sequence: TGTGCCAGCAGCCCGGGACTAGACGTCCCGAATGAGCAGTTCTTC. It specifies CASSPGLDVPNEQFF.

The chain joins TRBV27 to TRBJ1-5, with TRBD1 matching over 7 bases. The CDR3 spans 20 residues. CDR1 MNHEY and CDR2 SMNVEV come from the germline V gene (reference sequence). The ends lost 6 bases at V and 0 bases at J; junction bases unmatched: 20. Here the CDR3 reads CASSPFARGVGQYSNQPQHF. As DNA, the CDR3 is TGTGCCAGCAGCCCCTTCGCAAGGGGGGTGGGACAGTATAGCAATCAGCCCCAGCATTTT.

The chain is built from TRBV5-1 and TRBJ2-7, with D possibly matching TRBD1 (6 bases). Trimming removed 4 bases at V and 0 bases at J, with 23 bases between. The germline V gene encodes CDR1 SGHRS and CDR2 YFSETQ. The CDR3 is 18 amino acids. CDR3 region: CASSLRSRTASNSYEQYF. The CDR3 DNA is TGCGCCAGCAGCCTGAGATCTAGGACAGCGAGTAACTCCTACGAGCAGTACTTC.